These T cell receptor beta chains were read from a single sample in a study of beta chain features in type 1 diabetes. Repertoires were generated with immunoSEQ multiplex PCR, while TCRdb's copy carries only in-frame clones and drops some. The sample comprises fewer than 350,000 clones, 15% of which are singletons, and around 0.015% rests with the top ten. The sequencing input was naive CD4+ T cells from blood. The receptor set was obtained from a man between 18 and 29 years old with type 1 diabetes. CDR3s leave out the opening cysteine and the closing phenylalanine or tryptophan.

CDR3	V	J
ARECASPNTEAF	TRBV6-5	TRBJ1-1
ASSLTSGVDSYEQY	TRBV5-1	TRBJ2-7
ASSLVGTSGANVLT	TRBV7-2	TRBJ2-6
ASSLQPSNYEQY	TRBV5-1	NA
ASSSSGTGVHEQY	TRBV7-2	TRBJ2-7
ASSDPGQQTIPAQH	TRBV2	TRBJ1-5
ASSAQLKNTEAF	TRBV13	TRBJ1-1
ASGGQLNQPQH	TRBV28	TRBJ1-5
ASSAGTSGNTGELF	TRBV25-1	TRBJ2-2
ASSALRGGPREQF	TRBV7-2	TRBJ2-1
ASSPPRTGGDEQF	TRBV18	TRBJ2-1
ASSPGRGLAGDEQF	TRBV4-1	TRBJ2-1
ASRLQGAGNQPQH	TRBV6-5	TRBJ1-5
ASSSGQGSAGELF	TRBV5-1	TRBJ2-2
ASSFGTSTDTQY	TRBV5-4	TRBJ2-3
ASSPWVGAPEAF	TRBV7-9	TRBJ1-1
ASSFRVVRSYNEQF	TRBV7-8	TRBJ2-1
ASSFFRSGTQLPHRTGELF	TRBV28	TRBJ2-2
ASSQVSGPGSSRNEQF	TRBV4-2	TRBJ2-1
ASIPPGLRAGANVLT	TRBV7-2	TRBJ2-6
ASSPRGLADSYEQY	TRBV19	TRBJ2-7
ASSYQRGQETQY	TRBV7-2	TRBJ2-5
ASSSGQGLSGNTIY	TRBV7-9	TRBJ1-3
ASSEMWAPNTGELF	TRBV6-1	TRBJ2-2
ASSSLARANYEQY	TRBV7-2	TRBJ2-7
ASSVLWAGSTDTQY	TRBV7-9	TRBJ2-3
ASSASGTSQREQY	TRBV7-9	TRBJ2-7
ASRYPGQGQETQY	TRBV5-1	TRBJ2-5
ASSSLADTQY	TRBV7-2	TRBJ2-3
ASRPVAGATYEQY	TRBV6-5	TRBJ2-7
ASRGDRYYEQY	TRBV2	TRBJ2-7
ASSPPGQGPEQY	TRBV18	TRBJ2-7
ASSDPSLRETQY	TRBV10-2	TRBJ2-5
SVEVPGYRREQY	TRBV29-1	TRBJ2-7
ASSQGASSGNTIY	TRBV30	TRBJ1-3
ASSYGGAHNEQF	TRBV6-5	TRBJ2-1
ASSSRPGQWGETQY	TRBV7-2	TRBJ2-5
ASRKTWTGVYGYT	TRBV2	TRBJ1-2
SVDYRGKTDTQY	TRBV29-1	TRBJ2-3
ASSLDGTGGAPETQY	TRBV4-3	TRBJ2-5
ASSRHEASGELF	TRBV28	TRBJ2-2
ASSTRPGDEGNSPLH	TRBV5-1	TRBJ1-6
ASSVGGQTGELF	TRBV9	TRBJ2-2
ASRAGQGTGELF	TRBV28	TRBJ2-2
ASSQPGQKSYEQY	TRBV4-1	TRBJ2-7
ASEEGPNQPQH	TRBV28	TRBJ1-5
TSSQGRAWGYT	TRBV1	TRBJ1-2
ASSMRGGTVTDTQY	TRBV19	TRBJ2-3
ASSLLAGANTGELF	TRBV5-1	TRBJ2-2
ASSYSKQGAYEQY	TRBV6-5	TRBJ2-7
ASSLPSAQETQY	TRBV5-8	TRBJ2-5
ASSSMRSNQPQH	TRBV11-2	TRBJ1-5
ASSHNGHRKRNEQF	TRBV7-9	TRBJ2-1
AWRGQGLAGANVLT	TRBV30	TRBJ2-6